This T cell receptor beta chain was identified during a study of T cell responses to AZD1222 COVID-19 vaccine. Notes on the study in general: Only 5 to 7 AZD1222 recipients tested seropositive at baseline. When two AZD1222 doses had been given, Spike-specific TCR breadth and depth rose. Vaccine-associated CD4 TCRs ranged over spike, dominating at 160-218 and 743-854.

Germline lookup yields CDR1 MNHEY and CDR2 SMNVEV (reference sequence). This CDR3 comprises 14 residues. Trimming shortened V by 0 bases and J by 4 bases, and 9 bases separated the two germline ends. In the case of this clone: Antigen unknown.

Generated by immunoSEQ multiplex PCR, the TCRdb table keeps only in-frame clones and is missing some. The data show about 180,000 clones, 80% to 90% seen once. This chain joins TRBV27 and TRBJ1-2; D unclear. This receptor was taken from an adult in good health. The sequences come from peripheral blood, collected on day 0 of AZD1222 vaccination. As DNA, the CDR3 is TGTGCCAGCAGTTTATCAGTAGGGCTCTATGGCTACACCTTC. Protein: CASSLSVGLYGYTF.